The 28 T cell receptor beta chains given below trace back to one sample, sequenced in a study of blood T cells in healthy people across ages. Sample-barcoded 5' priming and a J-beta primer mix drove a second PCR of about 6 to 11 cycles. TCRdb called the 5' RACE reads again in MiXCR, with one record for every CDR3 protein. The table shows about 930,000 distinct CDR3 sequences, with just under 30% occurring only once. These same records also appear under a second study, on T cells of mothers and their children.

The sample comprised blood. The receptors come from a woman in her thirties or forties in good health.

This clonotype was counted only a few times. A much larger clone differs from this one at a single base, so this may be a read error. V gene TRBV4-2 combines with J gene TRBJ1-2; 9 bases are shared with TRBD1. CDR1 is LGHNA, CDR2 YNFKEQ, per germline. The CDR3 sequence is 17 residues long. J lost 4 bases, V lost 3 bases, and 12 bases had no gene match. CDR3 in DNA: TGTGCCAGCAGCCAGGCGGGGACAGGGAACGGGAGCTATGGCTACACCTTC. Amino acids: CASSQAGTGNGSYGYTF.

This sequence joins TRBV12-3 or TRBV12-4 and TRBJ2-3; TRBD1 matches at 9 bases. The CDR3 is 15 residues long. The J segment lost 4 bases and the V segment lost 5 bases, leaving 7 bases of the junction unmatched. The CDR3 here is CASSPGDRVADTQYF. CDR3 bases: TGTGCCAGCAGTCCGGGGGACAGGGTGGCAGATACGCAGTATTTT.

V is TRBV7-8 and J is TRBJ1-5; unclear D gene. The V end was cut by 2 bases, the J end by 3 bases, with 11 bases between. The CDR3 is 15 amino acids. The germline V gene has CDR1 SGHVS and CDR2 FQNEAQ. The CDR3 region has the DNA TGTGCCAGCAGCTTATTCGGCGGCAACAATCAGCCCCAGCATTTT. It specifies CASSLFGGNNQPQHF.

The chain recombines TRBV6-6 with TRBJ1-5; D is perhaps TRBD1 (5 bases). The germline gives CDR1 MNHNY, CDR2 SVGAGI (reference sequence). This CDR3 spans 16 amino acids. V gave up 6 bases and J gave up 1 base, with 16 bases separating them. The CDR3 region has the DNA TGTGCCAGCAGCCCGGGGGAGACCCAGAGCAATCAGCCCCAGCATTTT. It codes for CASSPGETQSNQPQHF.

The V gene is TRBV28, the J gene TRBJ1-1, with unresolved D. Germline V gene sequence: CDR1 MDHEN, CDR2 SYDVKM. The CDR3 has 14 residues. The V end lost 5 bases, the J end lost 8 bases, and 18 bases lay between the germline ends. CDR3 amino acids: CASSLDAGGGEAFF. The CDR3 nucleotides are TGTGCCAGCAGTCTCGACGCCGGAGGAGGGGAAGCTTTCTTT.

The V call is TRBV29-1, the J call TRBJ1-2; D uncertain. The CDR3 covers 12 residues. The ends were cut back, 3 bases at V and 3 bases at J, with 8 bases in the middle. CDR1 and CDR2 from the germline V gene are SQVTM and ANQGSEA. As DNA, the CDR3 is TGCAGCGTTGAGGCAGTGGACTATGGCTACACCTTC. Translated: CSVEAVDYGYTF.

The rearrangement uses TRBV6-6 and TRBJ2-1; the D gene is possibly TRBD1 (6 bases). Trimming removed 2 bases from V and 1 base from J, with 12 bases in between. Per the germline V gene, CDR1 is MNHNY and CDR2 is SVGAGI (reference sequence). The CDR3 is made up of 16 amino acids. The CDR3 sequence is CASSYQGMVSYNEQFF. CDR3 in DNA: TGTGCCAGCAGTTACCAGGGGATGGTGTCCTACAATGAGCAGTTCTTC.

This clonotype was seen at least ten times. The V call is TRBV5-1, the J call TRBJ1-5; tentative D call: TRBD1 (5 bases). From germline, CDR1 is SGHRS and CDR2 YFSETQ. The V gene lost 0 bases and the J gene lost 2 bases, with 6 bases spanning the gap. The CDR3 is 14 amino acids. The CDR3 DNA reads TGCGCCAGCAGCTTGGGGGGGGGCAATCAGCCCCAGCATTTT. This codes for CASSLGGGNQPQHF.

This clonotype was picked up many times. This rearrangement joins TRBV7-9 to TRBJ2-1; TRBD1 might be the D (5 bases). Trimming took off 3 bases at V and 2 bases at J, with 11 bases between the two ends. The CDR3 covers 15 residues. Looked up from germline, CDR1 is SEHNR and CDR2 is FQNEAQ (reference sequence). CDR3 region: CASSFSTATYNEQFF. Written as DNA, the CDR3 is TGTGCCAGCAGCTTCTCGACAGCGACCTACAATGAGCAGTTCTTC.

The sample holds a few counts of this clonotype. V is TRBV7-2 and J is TRBJ1-2; D is uncertain. Trimming shortened V by 3 bases and J by 7 bases, and 15 bases separated the two germline ends. Per germline, CDR1 SGHTA and CDR2 FQGNSA. The CDR3 is made up of 14 amino acids. The CDR3 loop is CASSFGPGSVGYTF. As DNA, the CDR3 is TGTGCCAGCAGCTTCGGACCGGGTAGCGTTGGCTACACCTTC.

This clonotype was observed many times. The chain carries TRBV18 and TRBJ2-7; D is uncertain. The CDR3 extends over 14 amino acids. The V gene's germline CDR1 is KGHSH and CDR2 LQKENI. With 2 bases removed from V and 2 bases from J, the gap between germline ends came to 10 bases. CDR3 in DNA: TGTGCCAGCTCACCAGGGGTCAGGACCTACGAGCAGTACTTC. Translation: CASSPGVRTYEQYF.

About this clonotype itself: This clone may be a read error of a much larger clone one base away. The chain has TRBV28 and TRBJ2-5, with 7 bases fitting TRBD1. TRBJ2-7 matches the DNA end more closely, so the J call is doubtful. Per the germline V gene, CDR1 is MDHEN and CDR2 is SYDVKM. This CDR3 spans 16 amino acids. DNA of the CDR3: TGTGCCAGCCCTTTCTTCTCGACAGGGTCAAGTCACGAGCAGTACTTC. Its protein is CASPFFSTGSSHEQYF.

The table lists this clonotype with a few counts. The CDR3 region has the DNA TGCGCCAGCAGCTTGGTCCAGCCCGGCTCCTACGAGCAGTACTTC. Translating gives CASSLVQPGSYEQYF. The chain uses TRBV5-1 and TRBJ2-7; D not resolved. V shed 0 bases and J shed 0 bases, with 10 bases lying between them. CDR3 length: 15 amino acids. Per germline, CDR1 SGHRS and CDR2 YFSETQ. The full variable domain, its missing parts supplied by reference TRBV5-1 and TRBJ2-7, is KAGVTQTPRYLIKTRGQQVTLSCSPISGHRSVSWYQQTPGQGLQFLFEYFSETQRNKGNFPGRFSGRQFSNSRSEMNVSTLELGDSALYLCASSLVQPGSYEQYFGPGTRLTVT.

This clonotype was recorded at least ten times. The chain has TRBV4-1 and TRBJ2-6; TRBD1 matches at 9 bases. CDR3 length: 18 residues. Germline CDR1 is MGHRA and CDR2 is YSYEKL. Trimming removed 4 bases from V and 4 bases from J; junction bases left unmatched: 11. The CDR3 DNA sequence: TGCGCCAGCAGCCTCAGTGGTGGGACAGGGAGCGGGGCCAACGTCCTGACTTTC. Translated: CASSLSGGTGSGANVLTF.

By share of the sample, this clonotype is medium-sized. The chain recombines TRBV7-9 with TRBJ2-4, with TRBD2 identical over 8 bases. Germline V gives CDR1 SEHNR, CDR2 FQNEAQ (reference sequence). The ends lost 1 base at V and 0 bases at J; junction bases unmatched: 14. The CDR3 is 20 residues long. CDR3 sequence reads: CASSLDFGQKAGVAKNIQYF. For the CDR3, the DNA is TGTGCCAGCAGCTTAGATTTCGGACAGAAAGCGGGGGTAGCCAAAAACATTCAGTACTTC.

About this clonotype itself: A much larger clone lies one base from this, so it may be a read error. J is TRBJ2-7 and V is TRBV28; 8 nucleotides match TRBD1. There are 13 residues in the CDR3. V shed 9 bases and J 6 bases; nucleotides not matched to a gene: 10. The germline gives CDR1 MDHEN, CDR2 SYDVKM. CDR3 DNA sequence: TGTGCCAGTCGGGGACAGGTCTCCCTCGAGCAGTACTTC. Residues: CASRGQVSLEQYF. Together with reference TRBV28 and TRBJ2-7, the CDR3 gives the full variable domain: DVKVTQSSRYLVKRTGEKVFLECVQDMDHENMFWYRQDPGLGLRLIYFSYDVKMKEKGDIPEGYSVSREKKERFSLILESASTNQTSMYLCASRGQVSLEQYFGPGTRLTVT.

To note about this clonotype: Compared with germline, one end of the junction differs, possibly owing to a read error. The rearrangement uses TRBV4-1 and TRBJ2-7; either TRBD1 or TRBD2 may supply D (5 bases each). In germline, CDR1 is MGHRA, CDR2 YSYEKL. The CDR3 is 14 residues long. The CDR3 spells CANSQVRDGGEQYF. CDR3 DNA: TGCGCCAACAGCCAAGTACGGGACGGCGGCGAGCAGTACTTC.

V usage is TRBV7-2 and J usage is TRBJ1-5, with D perhaps TRBD1 (5 bases). Trimming removed 5 bases at V and 4 bases at J, with 9 bases between. The CDR3 runs to 13 residues. Germline lookup yields CDR1 SGHTA and CDR2 FQGNSA. The CDR3 protein is CASSADTNQPQHF. The CDR3 region has the DNA TGTGCCAGCAGCGCGGACACTAATCAGCCCCAGCATTTT.

The chain has TRBV20-1 and TRBJ1-1; D gene uncertain. CDR1 and CDR2 (germline): DFQATT, SNEGSKA (reference sequence). The CDR3 totals 14 residues. V shed 5 bases and J shed 4 bases, with 17 bases lying between them. The CDR3 coding sequence is TGCAGTGCTCCCTTTCCCCTAGGATTCACTGAAGCTTTCTTT. Translation: CSAPFPLGFTEAFF.

On this clonotype: A read error may be the cause here, since a much bigger clone is one base away. The chain combines TRBV5-5 with TRBJ2-2; TRBD1 matches 7 bases. V lost 1 base to trimming and J lost 0 bases; unmatched junction nucleotides: 9. The CDR3 extends over 18 amino acids. CDR1 is SGHKS, CDR2 YYEKEE, per germline (reference sequence). The CDR3 sequence: CASSLRGAQGPNTGELFF. CDR3 DNA sequence: TGTGCCAGCAGCTTGAGAGGTGCACAGGGGCCGAACACCGGGGAGCTGTTTTTT.

This clonotype was detected a few times. This chain connects TRBV7-2 to TRBJ1-6; weak D call: TRBD1 (6 bases). V dropped 5 bases and J dropped 0 bases, with 14 bases sitting between them. CDR3 size: 17 residues. Germline V CDR1 and CDR2: SGHTA, FQGNSA. This CDR3 reads CASSPDRRSSYNSPLHF. The CDR3 nucleotides read TGTGCCAGCAGCCCCGACAGGAGAAGCTCCTATAATTCACCCCTCCACTTT.

This clonotype was counted ten times or more. This chain connects TRBV20-1 to TRBJ2-7; the D gene is possibly TRBD1 (5 bases). Between the trimmed V and J ends, which lost 0 bases and 0 bases, there was a span of 12 bases. Germline V gives CDR1 DFQATT, CDR2 SNEGSKA (reference sequence). The CDR3 runs 15 residues. CDR3 nucleotides: TGCAGTGCTAGAGATGGACACACTCACTCCTACGAGCAGTACTTC. It yields the protein CSARDGHTHSYEQYF.

There are a few counts of this clonotype. The rearrangement uses TRBV7-2 and TRBJ2-2; D is unclear. The germline CDR1 and CDR2 sequences are SGHTA and FQGNSA. The CDR3 totals 13 residues. The V end was cut by 3 bases, the J end by 3 bases, with 5 bases between. CDR3 amino acids: CASSFQYTGELFF. The DNA of the CDR3 is TGTGCCAGCAGCTTTCAATACACCGGGGAGCTGTTTTTT.

The chain is built from TRBV29-1 and TRBJ2-5; unclear D gene. Near its end, the DNA agrees better with TRBJ2-7, so the J call may be wrong. The CDR3 spans 12 residues. Germline CDR1 and CDR2: SQVTM and ANQGSEA. The CDR3: CSVEGAFREQYF. The CDR3 DNA reads TGCAGCGTTGAAGGAGCTTTCCGCGAGCAGTACTTC.

The table lists this clonotype with many counts. J is TRBJ2-5 and V is TRBV5-1; maybe TRBD1 (6 bases). The CDR3 totals 15 residues. Germline CDR1 is SGHRS and CDR2 is YFSETQ. V gave up 4 bases and J gave up 4 bases, with 17 bases separating them. CDR3 residues: CASSPQGVNGETQYF. CDR3 bases: TGCGCCAGCAGCCCACAGGGCGTCAATGGAGAGACCCAGTACTTC.

This clonotype was recorded at least ten times. This chain connects TRBV29-1 to TRBJ2-2, with D possibly TRBD1 on 6 matching bases. Germline V gives CDR1 SQVTM, CDR2 ANQGSEA. With 3 bases removed from V and 7 bases from J, the gap between germline ends came to 12 bases. CDR3 length: 13 residues. CDR3 residues: CSVDRGESGELFF. The CDR3, as DNA: TGCAGCGTTGACAGGGGAGAGAGCGGGGAGCTGTTTTTT.

The genes are TRBV5-1 and TRBJ1-2; TRBD1 agrees at 8 bases. The CDR3 has 16 residues. V was pared by 4 bases and J by 0 bases, with 8 bases of the junction left unmatched. The germline V gene has CDR1 SGHRS and CDR2 YFSETQ. The CDR3 loop is CASSGGQGISNYGYTF. CDR3 nucleotides: TGCGCCAGCAGCGGCGGACAGGGAATCTCTAACTATGGCTACACCTTC.

As concerns this clonotype: This may be a read error, as it is one base from a much larger clone. This sequence joins TRBV3-1 and TRBJ2-1, with D possibly TRBD1 on 6 matching bases. Trimming cost V 10 bases and J 4 bases, with 11 bases left between them. The germline gives CDR1 LGHDT, CDR2 YNNKEL (reference sequence). The CDR3 loop spans 12 amino acids. As DNA, the CDR3 is TGTGCCAACAGGGACATTTACAATGAGCAGTTCTTC. Its protein product is CANRDIYNEQFF.